The T cell receptor (beta chain) described here comes from a study of blood T cell repertoires in COVID-19. Study details: Sites in the United States, Italy and Spain provided acute and convalescent COVID-19 samples. T cells, B-cell-depleted T cells, or PBMCs supplied cDNA or gDNA.

Unmatched junction bases numbered 8, after V lost 5 bases and J lost 4 bases. The CDR3 is 15 amino acids. CDR1 is SGHVS and CDR2 is FQNEAQ in the germline V gene. Under the authors' procedure: How many nucleated cells were present was estimated from reference gene primer amplification. The protocol was immunoSEQ multiplex PCR, while the TCRdb copy is restricted to in-frame clones and leaves out a portion. The DNA gave D and trimming, while V, J and clone size come from that table. The sample has roughly 100,000 clones; nearly 90% are singletons. The sequence derives from a man aged 45 to 65 in a cohort sampled during active COVID-19. Sequencing used peripheral blood. The gene calls are TRBV7-8 and TRBJ2-1; 7 positions agree with TRBD2. The CDR3 coding sequence is TGTGCCAGCAGCGTCGCGGCGGGGGATTACAATGAGCAGTTCTTC. Its translation: CASSVAAGDYNEQFF.